Following are 7 T cell receptor beta chains from one sample sequenced in a study of T cells in narcolepsy (dated by TCRdb to the late 2010s). To prepare the library, the immunoSEQ multiplex PCR assay was applied. Imported from immuneACCESS, the table was reduced by TCRdb to in-frame sequences with V and J called. These copies leave out some clones; in studies compared against another copy, an unresolved V gene accounts for under half, and the cause of the remainder is not known. Across this sample there are 25,000 to 30,000 clones, with approximately 80% seen only once. In total, the top ten clones hold 3% to 3.5% of the sample. The source material was CD45RA- memory CD4+ T cells from PBMCs. Sample cell subset or site, as interpreted from the label and publication: memory T cells sorted ex vivo from peripheral blood. These TCRs come from a human donor with narcolepsy.

Only one count was recorded for this clone. The genes are TRBV4-1 and TRBJ2-7, with 9 bases lining up with TRBD1. There are 15 residues in the CDR3. Germline assignment: CDR1 MGHRA and CDR2 YSYEKL. Trimming at V came to 1 base and at J to 4 bases, leaving 5 bases not matched to a gene. This CDR3 reads CASSQVRDRVYEQYF. The CDR3 nucleotides read TGCGCCAGCAGCCAAGTCCGGGACAGGGTTTACGAGCAGTACTTC.

This CDR3 is CASSQVSVYNSPLHF. The CDR3 DNA sequence: TGCGCCAGCAGCCAAGTTTCTGTTTATAATTCACCCCTCCACTTT. This chain connects TRBV4-3 to TRBJ1-6; no firm D call. V was clipped by 1 base and J by 4 bases, with 8 bases between them. The CDR3 runs 15 residues. CDR1 is LGHNA, CDR2 YSLEER, per germline.

V usage is TRBV7-2 and J usage is TRBJ2-1; 11 bases are shared with TRBD2. This CDR3 contains 15 residues. Germline lookup yields CDR1 SGHTA and CDR2 FQGNSA. Unmatched junction bases numbered 12, after V lost 5 bases and J lost 12 bases. The CDR3 spells CASSPTWSSGGSQFF. The CDR3 region has the DNA TGTGCCAGCAGCCCCACTTGGTCTAGCGGGGGGTCGCAGTTCTTC.

The CDR3 is CASADSYLYEQYF. CDR3 DNA: TGTGCTAGTGCTGACAGCTACCTCTACGAGCAGTACTTC. V gene TRBV12-5 combines with J gene TRBJ2-7, with a tentative D call TRBD1 (5 bases). CDR3 length: 13 amino acids. Trimming removed 7 bases at V and 3 bases at J, with 13 bases between. Germline-derived CDR1 and CDR2 are LGHNT and FRNRAP.

V and J are TRBV11-2 and TRBJ2-2; TRBD2 is a possible D gene (6 bases). V was pared by 0 bases and J by 6 bases, with 8 bases between. The CDR3 is 14 amino acids. Germline V CDR1 and CDR2: SGHAT, FQNNGV. CDR3 region: CASSLDRRAGELFF. The CDR3 DNA reads TGTGCCAGCAGCTTAGATAGGAGGGCCGGGGAGCTGTTTTTT.

This clone was recorded once. The chain links TRBV2 to TRBJ1-6, with 8 bases matching TRBD1. The CDR3 consists of 16 residues. Germline-derived CDR1 and CDR2 are SNHLY and FYNNEI. V lost 7 bases, J lost 7 bases, and 12 bases stayed unmatched. In DNA form, the CDR3 reads TGTGCCAGCACCACTAAGGGACAGGTCACGAATTCACCCCTCCACTTT. Amino acids: CASTTKGQVTNSPLHF. Together with reference TRBV2 and TRBJ1-6, the CDR3 gives the full variable domain: EPEVTQTPSHQVTQMGQEVILRCVPISNHLYFYWYRQILGQKVEFLVSFYNNEISEKSEIFDDQFSVERPDGSNFTLKIRSTKLEDSAMYFCASTTKGQVTNSPLHFGNGTRLTVT.

The chain carries TRBV5-6 and TRBJ1-1; 8 bases agree with TRBD1. The CDR3 sequence is 14 residues long. J gave up 5 bases and V 4 bases, and 7 bases lay outside the gene matches. The germline CDR1 and CDR2 sequences are SGHDT and YYEEEE. The CDR3 here is CASSGDRGYTEAFF. CDR3 DNA: TGTGCCAGCAGCGGCGACAGGGGCTATACTGAAGCTTTCTTT.